This is a list of T cell receptor beta chains from one sample in a study of T-cell memory formation after mild COVID-19. Using its own MiXCR run on the 5' RACE reads, TCRdb lists one record per CDR3 protein. The sample has approximately 400,000 distinct CDR3 sequences, about 20% seen once. Sequenced: PBMCs or a T cell subset sorted from them (not recorded which). The receptor set was obtained from a young man who had mild COVID-19 (a few samples of this study predate the infection). Cell type and time point are not known. The CDR3 runs from the conserved cysteine through the conserved F or W. The order of the fields is clone size, J gene, D gene, V gene, CDR3 protein, CDR3 DNA. The D gene is left open where the match is weak. Where a row states a size, it is once, few, many or the class of an expanded clone; other rows omit it.

>few|TRBJ2-3|.|TRBV7-2
CASSPPRVSTDTQYF
TGTGCCAGCAGCCCACCGAGGGTGAGCACAGATACGCAGTATTTT
>.|TRBJ1-5|.|TRBV7-6
CASSSAGRNQPQHF
TGTGCCAGCAGCTCCGCAGGGCGCAATCAGCCCCAGCATTTT
>.|TRBJ2-7|.|TRBV7-2
CASSRTVPRSWGSEQYF
TGTGCCAGCAGCCGGACAGTTCCCCGCTCCTGGGGCTCCGAGCAGTACTTC
>.|TRBJ2-3|TRBD1|TRBV7-3
CASSRTGGRGDTQYF
TGTGCCAGCAGCCGTACAGGGGGTCGTGGAGATACGCAGTATTTT
>many|TRBJ2-7|.|TRBV7-9
CASSLSYEQYF
TGTGCCAGCAGCCTGTCCTACGAGCAGTACTTC
>few|TRBJ2-7|.|TRBV7-9
CASRGGIEQYF
TGTGCCAGCAGGGGAGGTATCGAGCAGTACTTC
>many|TRBJ2-1|.|TRBV12-3/TRBV12-4
CASSRGSYNEQFF
TGTGCCAGCAGTAGGGGCAGTTACAATGAGCAGTTCTTC
>.|TRBJ1-1|.|TRBV30
CAWSVTSRLGTEAFF
TGTGCCTGGAGTGTTACGTCGAGGTTGGGCACTGAAGCTTTCTTT
>few|TRBJ1-6|.|TRBV20-1
CSARRGGGSYNSPLHF
TGCAGTGCTAGACGGGGGGGTGGCTCCTATAATTCACCCCTCCACTTT
>few|TRBJ2-1|TRBD1|TRBV20-1
CSARPRDRGYNEQFF
TGCAGTGCGAGACCGCGGGACAGGGGCTACAATGAGCAGTTCTTC
>.|TRBJ2-3|.|TRBV15
CATSRGLGQLADPQYF
TGTGCCACCAGCAGGGGGTTAGGACAGCTGGCAGATCCGCAGTATTTT
>once|TRBJ1-1|TRBD1|TRBV7-6
CASSLQGAEGPTEAFF
TGTGCCAGCAGCTTACAGGGGGCCGAGGGGCCCACTGAAGCTTTCTTT
>many|TRBJ1-1|TRBD1|TRBV7-6
CASSANQGAEAFF
TGTGCCAGCAGCGCCAACCAGGGGGCTGAAGCTTTCTTT
>few|TRBJ2-7|.|TRBV7-9
CASSLQGNVDEQYF
TGTGCCAGCAGCTTACAGGGAAATGTCGACGAGCAGTACTTC
>.|TRBJ1-2|.|TRBV29-1
CSVPTGEYGYTF
TGCAGCGTCCCGACAGGAGAGTATGGCTACACCTTC
>few|TRBJ2-3|.|TRBV15
CATSRGPPGLITDTQYF
TGTGCCACCAGCAGAGGGCCCCCAGGGCTGATCACAGATACGCAGTATTTT
>few|TRBJ2-5|TRBD1|TRBV20-1
CSAGTGVATQYF
TGCAGTGCTGGAACAGGGGTGGCGACCCAGTACTTC
>.|TRBJ1-1|.|TRBV12-3/TRBV12-4
CASSLGFAEYTEAFF
TGTGCCAGCAGTTTAGGATTCGCTGAGTACACTGAAGCTTTCTTT
>.|TRBJ1-4|.|TRBV20-1
CSAREAVNEKLFF
TGCAGTGCTAGAGAGGCAGTAAATGAAAAACTGTTTTTT
>.|TRBJ1-1|TRBD1|TRBV27
CASSAGGLGTEAFF
TGTGCCAGCAGTGCAGGGGGCTTGGGCACTGAAGCTTTCTTT
>few|TRBJ2-5|TRBD1|TRBV2
CASSESATGEETQYF
TGTGCCAGCAGTGAATCAGCGACAGGGGAAGAGACCCAGTACTTC
>.|TRBJ2-1|.|TRBV29-1
CSVGGGGYEQFF
TGCAGCGTTGGCGGAGGCGGGTATGAGCAGTTCTTC
>.|TRBJ2-5|TRBD2|TRBV27
CASRIAPGGQETQYF
TGTGCCAGCAGGATAGCCCCGGGGGGGCAAGAGACCCAGTACTTC
>.|TRBJ1-1|.|TRBV12-3/TRBV12-4
CASSFLQGGTEAFF
TGTGCCAGCAGTTTCTTGCAGGGTGGCACTGAAGCTTTCTTT
>.|TRBJ2-3|TRBD2|TRBV7-8
CASSPGEAGGWDTQYF
TGTGCCAGCAGCCCGGGGGAGGCGGGGGGGTGGGATACGCAGTATTTT
>few|TRBJ1-3|.|TRBV4-3
CASSQDLLGSSSGNTIYF
TGCGCCAGCAGCCAAGATCTTCTCGGCAGTAGCTCTGGAAACACCATATATTTT
>.|TRBJ2-7|TRBD1|TRBV19
CASRAGTGVHEQYF
TGTGCCAGTAGAGCCGGGACAGGGGTCCACGAGCAGTACTTC
>few|TRBJ2-2|.|TRBV13
CASSFRDPGELFF
TGTGCCAGCAGCTTTCGGGACCCCGGGGAGCTGTTTTTT
>few|TRBJ1-2|TRBD1|TRBV11-2
CASSLGSGTGPSLGYTF
TGTGCCAGCAGCTTAGGTTCGGGGACAGGGCCGTCCTTAGGCTACACCTTC
>.|TRBJ2-6|.|TRBV7-2
CASSLGVGANVLTF
TGTGCCAGCAGCTTAGGTGTTGGGGCCAACGTCCTGACTTTC
>many|TRBJ1-2|TRBD1|TRBV6-2/TRBV6-3
CASSRDPGTGSSGYTF
TGTGCCAGCAGTCGGGATCCCGGGACAGGGTCGAGCGGCTACACCTTC
>.|TRBJ1-1|.|TRBV4-3
CASSQDRKRGGAFF
TGCGCCAGCAGCCAAGATAGAAAGCGGGGTGGAGCTTTCTTT
>.|TRBJ2-7|TRBD1|TRBV6-5
CASSRLGTGADEQYF
TGTGCCAGCAGCCGCCTCGGGACAGGGGCCGACGAGCAGTACTTC
>few|TRBJ2-7|.|TRBV11-2
CASSLGTKAYEQYF
TGTGCCAGCAGCCTCGGGACAAAAGCCTACGAGCAGTACTTC
>few|TRBJ2-3|.|TRBV5-6
CASSSAVGDTQYF
TGTGCCAGCAGCTCCGCCGTCGGAGATACGCAGTATTTT
>.|TRBJ2-3|.|TRBV11-2
CASSFAGASTDTQYF
TGTGCCAGCAGCTTTGCCGGAGCTAGCACAGATACGCAGTATTTT
>.|TRBJ1-1|TRBD1|TRBV6-2/TRBV6-3
CASRGWGQMNTEAFF
TGTGCCAGCCGAGGGTGGGGACAGATGAACACTGAAGCTTTCTTT
>few|TRBJ1-2|TRBD1|TRBV6-1
CASTEGQGNYGYTF
TGTGCCAGCACTGAAGGACAGGGGAACTATGGCTACACCTTC
>few|TRBJ2-5|.|TRBV7-2
CASSRATQETQYF
TGTGCCAGCAGCCGCGCCACCCAAGAGACCCAGTACTTC
>.|TRBJ1-6|.|TRBV7-9
CASSLDNNSPLHF
TGTGCCAGCAGCTTAGACAATAATTCACCCCTCCACTTT
>.|TRBJ1-5|.|TRBV24-1
CATSDLGLTQHF
TGTGCCACCAGTGATCTTGGTTTGACCCAGCATTTT
>.|TRBJ2-1|.|TRBV7-9
CASSLASNEQFF
TGTGCCAGCAGCTTAGCTAGCAATGAGCAGTTCTTC
>.|TRBJ1-2|TRBD1|TRBV10-3
CAIMDTGEDGYTF
TGTGCCATCATGGATACAGGGGAGGATGGCTACACCTTC
>.|TRBJ2-2|.|TRBV6-6
CASSQGRANTGELFF
TGTGCCAGCAGCCAGGGACGGGCGAACACCGGGGAGCTGTTTTTT
>.|TRBJ1-4|TRBD1|TRBV30
CAWTRTGDYEKLFF
TGTGCCTGGACAAGGACAGGGGATTATGAAAAACTGTTTTTT
>.|TRBJ2-2|.|TRBV18
CASSLGSMGPNTGELFF
TGTGCCAGCTCACTTGGATCGATGGGACCAAACACCGGGGAGCTGTTTTTT
>many|TRBJ2-3|.|TRBV5-1
CASSSGTPGNTQYF
TGCGCCAGCAGCTCCGGGACGCCGGGAAATACGCAGTATTTT
>few|TRBJ2-7|.|TRBV6-2/TRBV6-3
CASGRLGRGQYF
TGTGCCAGCGGGCGGCTAGGGAGAGGGCAGTACTTC
>.|TRBJ2-7|.|TRBV4-1
CASSQVFADATSYEQYF
TGCGCCAGCAGCCAAGTTTTCGCAGACGCGACATCCTACGAGCAGTACTTC
>few|TRBJ1-1|.|TRBV6-6
CASSYNTPGTEAFF
TGTGCCAGCAGTTACAATACCCCCGGCACTGAAGCTTTCTTT
>many|TRBJ2-2|.|TRBV20-1
CSATGAGTGELFF
TGCAGTGCTACCGGGGCCGGCACCGGGGAGCTGTTTTTT
>.|TRBJ1-2|.|TRBV3-1
CASSQRVPGASEGYTF
TGTGCCAGCAGCCAAAGGGTACCAGGGGCTTCGGAGGGCTACACCTTC
>.|TRBJ2-1|TRBD2|TRBV11-2
CASSPRRRGADYNEQFF
TGTGCCAGCAGCCCCAGGAGGCGGGGGGCCGACTACAATGAGCAGTTCTTC
>.|TRBJ2-6|.|TRBV4-1
CASSQQGLIPGAGANVLTF
TGCGCCAGCAGCCAACAAGGCCTAATCCCAGGCGCTGGGGCCAACGTCCTGACTTTC
>few|TRBJ2-2|.|TRBV15
CATRKDRANTGELFF
TGTGCCACCAGAAAAGACAGAGCAAACACCGGGGAGCTGTTTTTT
>.|TRBJ2-3|TRBD1|TRBV6-6
CASRSASGGLTDTQYF
TGTGCCAGCAGGTCCGCGTCAGGGGGCCTCACAGATACGCAGTATTTT
>.|TRBJ2-6|.|TRBV6-5
CASSYGQAGPGANVLTF
TGTGCCAGCAGTTACGGGCAGGCAGGCCCTGGGGCCAACGTCCTGACTTTC
>few|TRBJ1-2|.|TRBV7-2
CASSFVEDYGYTF
TGTGCCAGCAGCTTCGTGGAGGACTATGGCTACACCTTC
>.|TRBJ2-1|TRBD1|TRBV5-1
CASSWGPGGEQFF
TGCGCCAGCAGCTGGGGCCCAGGGGGTGAGCAGTTCTTC
>.|TRBJ2-2|.|TRBV12-3/TRBV12-4
CASSSPGRNTGELFF
TGTGCCAGCAGTTCCCCAGGGAGGAACACCGGGGAGCTGTTTTTT